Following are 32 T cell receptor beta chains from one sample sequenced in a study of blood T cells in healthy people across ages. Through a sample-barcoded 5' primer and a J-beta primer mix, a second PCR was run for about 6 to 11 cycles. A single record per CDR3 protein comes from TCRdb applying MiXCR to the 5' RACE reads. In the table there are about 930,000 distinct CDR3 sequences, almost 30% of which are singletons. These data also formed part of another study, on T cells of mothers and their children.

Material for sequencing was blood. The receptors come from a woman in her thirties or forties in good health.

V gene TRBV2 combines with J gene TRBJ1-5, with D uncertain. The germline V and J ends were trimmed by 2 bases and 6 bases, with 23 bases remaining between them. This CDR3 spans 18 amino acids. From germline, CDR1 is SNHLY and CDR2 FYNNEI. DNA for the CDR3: TGTGCCAGCAGTGAACGCGCTGGTCCCTCCGGGGTTGGTCAGCCCCAGCATTTT. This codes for CASSERAGPSGVGQPQHF.

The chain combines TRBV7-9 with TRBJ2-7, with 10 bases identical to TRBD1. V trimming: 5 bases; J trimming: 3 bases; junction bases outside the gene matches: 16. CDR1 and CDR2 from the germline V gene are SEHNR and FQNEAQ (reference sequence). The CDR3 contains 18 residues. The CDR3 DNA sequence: TGTGCCAGCAGCGGGAAGACCCCGGCGGGACAGGGGCTCTACGAGCAGTACTTC. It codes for CASSGKTPAGQGLYEQYF.

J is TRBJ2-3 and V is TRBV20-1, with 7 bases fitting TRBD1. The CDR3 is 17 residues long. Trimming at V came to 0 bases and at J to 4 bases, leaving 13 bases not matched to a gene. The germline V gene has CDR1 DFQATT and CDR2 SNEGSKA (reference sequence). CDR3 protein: CSARDLELRGMSDTQYF. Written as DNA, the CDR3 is TGCAGTGCTAGAGATCTCGAGCTCAGGGGGATGTCAGATACGCAGTATTTT.

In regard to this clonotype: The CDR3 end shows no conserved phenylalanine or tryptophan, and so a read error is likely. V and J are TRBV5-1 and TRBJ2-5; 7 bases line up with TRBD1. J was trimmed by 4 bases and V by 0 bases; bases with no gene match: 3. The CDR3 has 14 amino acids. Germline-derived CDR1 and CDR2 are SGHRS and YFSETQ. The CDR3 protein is CASSLGTGRETQYV. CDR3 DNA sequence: TGCGCCAGCAGCTTGGGGACAGGACGAGAGACCCAGTACGTC.

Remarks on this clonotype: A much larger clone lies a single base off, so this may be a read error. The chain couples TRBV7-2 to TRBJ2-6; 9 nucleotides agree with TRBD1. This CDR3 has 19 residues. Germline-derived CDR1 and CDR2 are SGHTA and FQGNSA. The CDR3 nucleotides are TGTGCCAGCGGCTTAGGAGCGGGACAGGGTATCTCTGGGGCCAACGTCCTGACTTTC. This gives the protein CASGLGAGQGISGANVLTF.

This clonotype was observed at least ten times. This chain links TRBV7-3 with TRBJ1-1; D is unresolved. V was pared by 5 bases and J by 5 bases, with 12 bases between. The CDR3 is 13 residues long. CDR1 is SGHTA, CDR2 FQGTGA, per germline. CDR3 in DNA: TGTGCCAGCAGCCAACTTGGGGATACTGAAGCTTTCTTT. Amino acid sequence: CASSQLGDTEAFF.

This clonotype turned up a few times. The CDR3 DNA follows: TGTGCCAGCAGTTTTGGGACAGCCTCCTACAATGAGCAGTTCTTC. It codes for CASSFGTASYNEQFF. The chain has TRBV12-3 or TRBV12-4 and TRBJ2-1; 7 positions agree with TRBD1. There are 15 residues in the CDR3. V shed 3 bases and J 0 bases; nucleotides not matched to a gene: 2.

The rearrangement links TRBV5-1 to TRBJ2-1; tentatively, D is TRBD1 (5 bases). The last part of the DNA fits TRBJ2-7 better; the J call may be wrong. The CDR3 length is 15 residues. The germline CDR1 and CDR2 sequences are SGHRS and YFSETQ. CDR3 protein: CASSLDDRSYNEQYF. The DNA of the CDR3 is TGCGCCAGCAGCTTGGACGACAGATCCTACAATGAGCAGTACTTC.

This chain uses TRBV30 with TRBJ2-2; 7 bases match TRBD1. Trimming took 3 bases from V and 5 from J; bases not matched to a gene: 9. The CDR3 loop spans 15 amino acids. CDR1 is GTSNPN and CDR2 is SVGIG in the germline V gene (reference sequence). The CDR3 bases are TGTGCCTGGAGGACACAGGGGATCAGGACCGGGGAGCTGTTTTTT. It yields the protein CAWRTQGIRTGELFF.

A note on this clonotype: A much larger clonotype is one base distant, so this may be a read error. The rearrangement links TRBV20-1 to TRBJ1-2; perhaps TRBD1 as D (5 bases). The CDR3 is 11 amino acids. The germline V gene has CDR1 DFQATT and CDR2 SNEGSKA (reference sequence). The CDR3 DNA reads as TGCAGTGCTAGAGGAGGGGATGGCCACACCTTC. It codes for CSARGGDGHTF.

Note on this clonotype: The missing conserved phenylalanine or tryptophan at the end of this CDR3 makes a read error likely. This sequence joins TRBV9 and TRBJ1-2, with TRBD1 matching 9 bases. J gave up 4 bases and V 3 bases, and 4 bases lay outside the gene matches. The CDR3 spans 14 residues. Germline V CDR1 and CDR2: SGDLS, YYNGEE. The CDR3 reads CASSAGTGPYGYTV. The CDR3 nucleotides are TGTGCCAGCAGCGCAGGGACAGGGCCCTATGGCTACACCGTC.

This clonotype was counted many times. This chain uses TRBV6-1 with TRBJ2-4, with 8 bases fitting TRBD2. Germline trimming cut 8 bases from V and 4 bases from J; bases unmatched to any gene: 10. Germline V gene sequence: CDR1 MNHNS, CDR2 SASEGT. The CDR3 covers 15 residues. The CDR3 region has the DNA TGTGCCAGCTGGCATAGCGGGGCCACTAAAAACATTCAGTACTTC. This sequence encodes CASWHSGATKNIQYF.

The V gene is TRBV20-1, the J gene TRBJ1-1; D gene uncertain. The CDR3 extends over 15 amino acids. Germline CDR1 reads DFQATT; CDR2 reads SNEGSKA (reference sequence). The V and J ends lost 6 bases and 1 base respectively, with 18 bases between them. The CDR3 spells CSAMQRLRPNTEAFF. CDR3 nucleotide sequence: TGCAGTGCCATGCAGCGTTTACGACCGAACACTGAAGCTTTCTTT.

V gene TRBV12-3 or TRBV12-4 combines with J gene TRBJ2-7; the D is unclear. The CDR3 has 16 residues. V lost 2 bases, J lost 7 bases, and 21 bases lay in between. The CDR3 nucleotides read TGTGCCAGCAGTTTATTGGGCCCCTACCCATCGCGGGAGCAGTACTTC. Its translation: CASSLLGPYPSREQYF.

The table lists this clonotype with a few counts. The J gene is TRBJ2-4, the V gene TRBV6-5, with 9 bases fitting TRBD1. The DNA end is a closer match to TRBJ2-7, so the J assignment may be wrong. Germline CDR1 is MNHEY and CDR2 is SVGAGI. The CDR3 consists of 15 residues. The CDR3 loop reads CASSYTLGQGYEQYF. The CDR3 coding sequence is TGTGCCAGCAGTTACACCCTGGGACAGGGATACGAGCAGTACTTC.

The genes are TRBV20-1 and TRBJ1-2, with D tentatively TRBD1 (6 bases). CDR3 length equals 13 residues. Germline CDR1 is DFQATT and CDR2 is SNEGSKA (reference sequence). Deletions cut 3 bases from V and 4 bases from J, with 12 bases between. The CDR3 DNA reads TGCAGTGCTAGGGATGACAGGTCCTATGGCTACACCTTC. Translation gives CSARDDRSYGYTF.

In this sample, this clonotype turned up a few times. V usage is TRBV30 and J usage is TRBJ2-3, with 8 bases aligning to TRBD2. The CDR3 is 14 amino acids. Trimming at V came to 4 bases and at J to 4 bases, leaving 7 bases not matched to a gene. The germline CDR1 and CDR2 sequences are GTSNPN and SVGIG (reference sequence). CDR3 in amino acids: CAWIPAGESDTQYF. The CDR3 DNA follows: TGTGCCTGGATCCCAGCGGGGGAGTCAGATACGCAGTATTTT.

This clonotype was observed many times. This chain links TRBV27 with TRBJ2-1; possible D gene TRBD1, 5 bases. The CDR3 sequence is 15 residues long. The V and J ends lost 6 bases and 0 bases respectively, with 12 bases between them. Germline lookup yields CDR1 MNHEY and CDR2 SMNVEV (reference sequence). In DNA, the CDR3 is TGTGCCAGCAGAGGGCTTAGGGGCTCCTACAATGAGCAGTTCTTC. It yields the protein CASRGLRGSYNEQFF.

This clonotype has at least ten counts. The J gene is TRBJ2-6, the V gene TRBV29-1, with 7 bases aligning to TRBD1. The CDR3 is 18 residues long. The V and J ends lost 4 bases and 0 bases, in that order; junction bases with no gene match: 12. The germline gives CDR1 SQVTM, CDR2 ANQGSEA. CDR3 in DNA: TGCAGCGTTGTTCTTCCGGACAGGTTCGCCTCTGGGGCCAACGTCCTGACTTTC. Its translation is CSVVLPDRFASGANVLTF.

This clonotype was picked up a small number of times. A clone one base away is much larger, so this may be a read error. CDR3 in DNA: TGCAATGCTAACCGGGGGGGCGGAAGGGAAGAGCAGTACTTC. Its translation: CNANRGGGREEQYF. This chain joins TRBV20-1 and TRBJ2-5; 8 bases align to TRBD2. The germline V gene encodes CDR1 DFQATT and CDR2 SNEGSKA (reference sequence). This CDR3 is 14 amino acids long.

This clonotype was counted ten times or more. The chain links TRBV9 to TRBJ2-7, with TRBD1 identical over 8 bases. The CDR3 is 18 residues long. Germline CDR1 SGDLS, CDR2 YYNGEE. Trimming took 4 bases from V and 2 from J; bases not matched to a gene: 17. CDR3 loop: CASSPRKMDRVQAYEQYF. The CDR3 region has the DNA TGTGCCAGCAGCCCTAGGAAGATGGACAGGGTCCAAGCCTACGAGCAGTACTTC.

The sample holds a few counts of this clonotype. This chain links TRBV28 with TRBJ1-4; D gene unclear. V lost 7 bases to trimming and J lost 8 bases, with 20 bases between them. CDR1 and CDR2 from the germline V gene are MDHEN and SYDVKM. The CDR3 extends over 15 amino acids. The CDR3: CASMDPNRRREKLFF. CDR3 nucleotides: TGTGCCAGCATGGATCCCAACCGGAGGAGAGAAAAACTGTTTTTT. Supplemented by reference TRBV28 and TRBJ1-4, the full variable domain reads DVKVTQSSRYLVKRTGEKVFLECVQDMDHENMFWYRQDPGLGLRLIYFSYDVKMKEKGDIPEGYSVSREKKERFSLILESASTNQTSMYLCASMDPNRRREKLFFGSGTQLSVL.

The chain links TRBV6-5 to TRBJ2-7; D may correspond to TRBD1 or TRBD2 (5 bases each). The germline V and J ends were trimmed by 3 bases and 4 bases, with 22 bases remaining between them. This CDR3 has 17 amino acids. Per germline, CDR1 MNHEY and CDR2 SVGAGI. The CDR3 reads CASSYWDPLKLKYEQYF. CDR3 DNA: TGTGCCAGCAGTTATTGGGACCCTCTTAAGCTAAAATACGAGCAGTACTTC.

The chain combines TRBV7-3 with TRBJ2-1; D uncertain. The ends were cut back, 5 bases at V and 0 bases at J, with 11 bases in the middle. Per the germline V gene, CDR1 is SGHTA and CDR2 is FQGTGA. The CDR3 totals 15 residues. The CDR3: CASSPGYGSYNEQFF. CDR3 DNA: TGTGCCAGCAGCCCAGGATACGGCTCCTACAATGAGCAGTTCTTC.

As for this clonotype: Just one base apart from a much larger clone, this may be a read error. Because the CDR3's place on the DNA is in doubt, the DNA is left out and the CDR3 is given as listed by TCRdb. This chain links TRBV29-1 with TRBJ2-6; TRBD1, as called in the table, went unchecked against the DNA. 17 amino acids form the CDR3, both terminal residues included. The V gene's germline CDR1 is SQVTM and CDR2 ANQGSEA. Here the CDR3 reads CSVEVGQGISGANVRTF.

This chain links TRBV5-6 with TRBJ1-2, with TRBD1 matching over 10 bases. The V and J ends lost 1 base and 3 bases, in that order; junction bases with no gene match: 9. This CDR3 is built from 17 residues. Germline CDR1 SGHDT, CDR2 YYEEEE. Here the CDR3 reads CASSLSLRGQGYYGYTF. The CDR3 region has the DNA TGTGCCAGCAGCTTGTCCTTACGGGGACAGGGGTACTATGGCTACACCTTC.

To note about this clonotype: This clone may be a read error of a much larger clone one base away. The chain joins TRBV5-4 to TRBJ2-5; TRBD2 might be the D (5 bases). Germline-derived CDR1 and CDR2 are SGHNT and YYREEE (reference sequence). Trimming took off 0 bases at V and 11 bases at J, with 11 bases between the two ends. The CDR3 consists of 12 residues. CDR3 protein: CASSLADWEQYF. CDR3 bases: TGTGCCAGCAGCTTGGCCGACTGGGAGCAGTACTTC. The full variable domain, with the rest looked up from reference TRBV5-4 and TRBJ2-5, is ETGVTQSPTHLIKTRGQQVTLRCSSQSGHNTVSWYQQALGQGPQFIFQYYREEENGRGNFPPRFSGLQFPNYSSELNVNALELDDSALYLCASSLADWEQYFGPGTRLLVL.

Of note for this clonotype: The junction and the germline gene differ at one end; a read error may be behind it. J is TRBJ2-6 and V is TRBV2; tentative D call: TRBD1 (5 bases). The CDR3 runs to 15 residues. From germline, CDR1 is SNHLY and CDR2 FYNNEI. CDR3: CASSRGVSGANVPTF. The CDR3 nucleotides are TGTGCCAGCAGTCGCGGAGTCTCTGGGGCCAACGTCCCGACTTTC.

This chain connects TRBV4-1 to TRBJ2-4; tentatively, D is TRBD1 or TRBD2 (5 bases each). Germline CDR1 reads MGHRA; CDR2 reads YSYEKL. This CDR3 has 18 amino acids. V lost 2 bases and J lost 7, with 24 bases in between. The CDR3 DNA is TGCGCCAGCAGCCAAACCCAGACACTGGGGACGTTGGAGAACATTCAGTACTTC. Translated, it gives CASSQTQTLGTLENIQYF.

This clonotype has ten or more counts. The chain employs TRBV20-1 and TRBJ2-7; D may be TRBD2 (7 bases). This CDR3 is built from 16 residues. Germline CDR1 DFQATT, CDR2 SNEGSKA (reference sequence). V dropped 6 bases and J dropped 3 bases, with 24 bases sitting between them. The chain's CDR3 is CSAGGRAGLKDYEQYF. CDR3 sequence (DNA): TGCAGTGCCGGGGGGCGAGCGGGGCTTAAGGACTACGAGCAGTACTTC.

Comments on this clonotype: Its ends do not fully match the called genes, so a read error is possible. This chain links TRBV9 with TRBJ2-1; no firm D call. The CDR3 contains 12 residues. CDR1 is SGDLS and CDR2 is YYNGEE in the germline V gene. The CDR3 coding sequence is TGTGCCTGCAGCACCCATCACAATGAGCAGTTCTTT. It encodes CACSTHHNEQFF.

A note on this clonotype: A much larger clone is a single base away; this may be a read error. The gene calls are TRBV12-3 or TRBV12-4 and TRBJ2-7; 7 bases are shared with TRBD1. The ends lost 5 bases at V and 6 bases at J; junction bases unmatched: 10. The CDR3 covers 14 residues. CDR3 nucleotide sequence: TGTGCCAGCAGTGTACCGACAGGGTTCGGCGAGCAGTACTTC. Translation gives CASSVPTGFGEQYF.